This is a list of T cell receptor beta chains from one sample in a study of T cell responses to AZD1222 COVID-19 vaccine. Generated by immunoSEQ multiplex PCR, the TCRdb table keeps only in-frame clones and is missing some. The table has over 150,000 clones, 88% seen once; the top ten hold approximately 0.5%. Sequenced material: peripheral blood, taken on day 0 of AZD1222 vaccination. The receptors stem from an adult in good health. Each CDR3 is given with its conserved first and last residue. D genes are given only for firm matches.

j_call d_call v_call cdr3_nt cdr3_aa
TRBJ2-7 . TRBV4-1 TGCGCCAGCAGCCTCCAAATTTCCTACGAGCAGTACTTC CASSLQISYEQYF
TRBJ2-3 . TRBV6-4 TGTGCCAGCAGCCAGGGATTTACAGATACGCAGTATTTT CASSQGFTDTQYF
TRBJ1-4 . TRBV18 TGTGCCAGCTCACCACCTGGGGCCGGGACCTCTAATGAAAAACTGTTTTTT CASSPPGAGTSNEKLFF
TRBJ2-3 . TRBV11-2 TGTGCCAGCAGCACAGCCGACAGGCTGCAGTATTTT CASSTADRLQYF
TRBJ1-2 TRBD1 TRBV29-1 TGCAGCGTTGATCCTTGGGACAGGGGGAACTATGGCTACACCTTC CSVDPWDRGNYGYTF
TRBJ1-5 . TRBV6-5 TGTGCCAGCAAGAGGGCAGGTCTCGGCAATCAGCCCCAGCATTTT CASKRAGLGNQPQHF
TRBJ1-6 . TRBV6-1 TGTGCCAGCAGTGAAGACCGGAGAAATTCACCCCTCCACTTT CASSEDRRNSPLHF
TRBJ2-3 TRBD1 TRBV4-2 TGTGCCAGCAGCCAAGAAATACGGGCGGGACAGGGGGGCACTAGCACAGATACGCAGTATTTT CASSQEIRAGQGGTSTDTQYF
TRBJ2-3 . TRBV19 TGTGCCAGTAGAATGGCTGATACGCAGTATTTT CASRMADTQYF
TRBJ2-5 . TRBV19 TGTGCCAGTATTGGCGGGCCCGGAGAGACCCAGTACTTC CASIGGPGETQYF